These 25 T cell receptor beta chains share one sample of origin, sequenced in a study of shared clonotypes between healthy human individuals. Repertoires were generated with immunoSEQ multiplex PCR, while TCRdb's copy carries only in-frame clones and drops some. The data contain about 2 million clones, approximately 94% of them singletons. CD8 cells classed as naive were CD45RO-negative and positively selected for CCR7, excluding terminally differentiated effector memory CD45RA+ cells. Sequenced material: naive CD8+ T cells sorted from blood. The receptors derive from a young man in good health.

The chain employs TRBV11-2 and TRBJ2-7; 8 nucleotides match TRBD2. Germline V gives CDR1 SGHAT, CDR2 FQNNGV. The junction had 14 bases not matched to a gene; V was cut back by 4 bases and J by 0 bases. This CDR3 has 18 amino acids. CDR3 sequence reads: CASSSGPSGGRSSYEQYF. CDR3 coding DNA: TGTGCCAGCAGCTCTGGACCCTCTGGCGGGAGGAGCTCCTACGAGCAGTACTTC.

The chain carries TRBV13 and TRBJ2-2; TRBD2 matches at 14 bases. In germline, CDR1 is PRHDT, CDR2 FYEKMQ (reference sequence). CDR3 length: 16 amino acids. Trimming removed 5 bases from V and 4 bases from J; junction bases left unmatched: 3. CDR3 sequence reads: CASSPGLAGATGELFF. The CDR3, as DNA: TGTGCCAGCAGCCCGGGACTAGCGGGAGCCACCGGGGAGCTGTTTTTT. The full variable domain, completed using reference TRBV13 and TRBJ2-2, is AAGVIQSPRHLIKEKRETATLKCYPIPRHDTVYWYQQGPGQDPQFLISFYEKMQSDKGSIPDRFSAQQFSDYHSELNMSSLELGDSALYFCASSPGLAGATGELFFGEGSRLTVL.

J is TRBJ2-2 and V is TRBV27; 10 nucleotides match TRBD1. This CDR3 is 15 amino acids long. V trimming: 5 bases; J trimming: 5 bases; junction bases outside the gene matches: 5. Germline V lookup: CDR1 MNHEY, CDR2 SMNVEV (reference sequence). CDR3 in amino acids: CASSPGTGETGELFF. CDR3 in DNA: TGTGCCAGCAGTCCAGGGACAGGGGAGACCGGGGAGCTGTTTTTT.

The chain couples TRBV28 to TRBJ2-7; D is possibly TRBD1 or TRBD2 (5 bases each). CDR3 length equals 14 residues. Trimming shortened V by 6 bases and J by 3 bases, and 15 bases separated the two germline ends. Germline CDR1 reads MDHEN; CDR2 reads SYDVKM. The CDR3 DNA sequence: TGTGCCAGCAGAAGCACCCGGGACGGCTACGAGCAGTACTTC. This codes for CASRSTRDGYEQYF.

The chain uses TRBV10-3 and TRBJ2-7; 8 bases fit TRBD2. The CDR3 is 16 amino acids. V was clipped by 3 bases and J by 3 bases; unmatched bases: 10. Germline CDR1 and CDR2: ENHRY and SYGVKD. The CDR3 coding sequence is TGTGCCATCAGTGACCGGACTAGCCATAACTACTACGAGCAGTACTTC. Its protein is CAISDRTSHNYYEQYF.

The chain recombines TRBV12-5 with TRBJ2-3; D gene unclear. The CDR3 has 14 amino acids. CDR1 and CDR2 from the germline V gene are LGHNT and FRNRAP. The germline V and J ends were trimmed by 0 bases and 2 bases, with 6 bases remaining between them. The CDR3 loop is CASGLVGPTDTQYF. Here the CDR3 DNA reads TGTGCTAGTGGTTTGGTGGGCCCCACAGATACGCAGTATTTT.

This clone was recorded only once. This chain links TRBV13 with TRBJ2-4; 7 positions agree with TRBD2. CDR1 is PRHDT and CDR2 is FYEKMQ in the germline V gene (reference sequence). The V segment lost 2 bases and the J segment 0 bases; nucleotides outside the gene matches: 7. This CDR3 is 17 amino acids long. The CDR3 DNA reads TGTGCCAGCAGCTTAACCGCTAGCGGACTAGCCAAAAACATTCAGTACTTC. Translated: CASSLTASGLAKNIQYF.

Comment on this clone: At the DNA level, this CDR3 is encoded by other sequences in the same sample as well. The rearrangement joins TRBV13 to TRBJ1-6; D unresolved. This CDR3 comprises 13 residues. The germline V gene encodes CDR1 PRHDT and CDR2 FYEKMQ (reference sequence). The germline V and J ends were trimmed by 1 base and 7 bases, with 5 bases remaining between them. CDR3 DNA: TGTGCCAGCAGCTTAGAGCGGAATTCACCCCTCCACTTT. It yields the protein CASSLERNSPLHF.

This chain links TRBV5-1 with TRBJ2-1, with no clear D. The germline CDR1 and CDR2 sequences are SGHRS and YFSETQ. V lost 0 bases, J lost 5 bases, and 6 bases lay in between. The CDR3 runs to 13 residues. CDR3 in amino acids: CASSLENNNEQFF. In DNA form, the CDR3 reads TGCGCCAGCAGCTTGGAGAACAACAATGAGCAGTTCTTC.

This rearrangement joins TRBV5-6 to TRBJ2-7; 9 nucleotides match TRBD1. The germline CDR1 and CDR2 sequences are SGHDT and YYEEEE. V gave up 4 bases and J gave up 6 bases; unmatched junction bases: 11. This CDR3 contains 15 residues. CDR3 DNA: TGTGCCAGCAGCCCCTATAACAGGGGGCCGTCCGAGCAGTACTTC. It specifies CASSPYNRGPSEQYF.

The chain recombines TRBV6-1 with TRBJ2-3, with no clear D. CDR3 length equals 13 residues. Germline CDR1 and CDR2: MNHNS and SASEGT. Trimming removed 3 bases from V and 6 bases from J, with 10 bases in between. This CDR3 is CASSDSISDTQYF. In nucleotides, the CDR3 is TGTGCCAGCAGTGATTCGATCTCGGATACGCAGTATTTT.

J is TRBJ2-1 and V is TRBV7-2, with a possible D match to TRBD2 (6 bases). The CDR3 contains 16 residues. The germline V and J ends were trimmed by 5 bases and 8 bases, with 22 bases remaining between them. CDR1 is SGHTA and CDR2 is FQGNSA in the germline V gene. CDR3 DNA: TGTGCCAGCAGCCTAGGGGCAGGGAGGTATAAGGATGAGCAGTTCTTC. Residues: CASSLGAGRYKDEQFF. Full variable domain (remainder filled in from reference TRBV7-2 and TRBJ2-1): GAGVSQSPSNKVTEKGKDVELRCDPISGHTALYWYRQSLGQGLEFLIYFQGNSAPDKSGLPSDRFSAERTGGSVSTLTIQRTQQEDSAVYLCASSLGAGRYKDEQFFGPGTRLTVL.

In the case of this clone: The sample has other DNA sequences that encode this CDR3 too. V gene TRBV5-1 combines with J gene TRBJ1-6; unclear D gene. The CDR3 covers 15 residues. CDR1 SGHRS and CDR2 YFSETQ come from the germline V gene. Trimming removed 3 bases at V and 0 bases at J, with 7 bases between. In DNA form, the CDR3 reads TGCGCCAGCAGCTATGATAGCTCCTATAATTCACCCCTCCACTTT. Its protein product is CASSYDSSYNSPLHF.

CDR3 sequence: CASTVGGSYNEQFF. In DNA, the CDR3 is TGTGCCAGCACCGTTGGGGGGAGCTACAATGAGCAGTTCTTC. The chain joins TRBV27 to TRBJ2-1, with a tentative D call TRBD2 (6 bases). Deletions cut 7 bases from V and 3 bases from J, with 13 bases between. The germline CDR1 and CDR2 sequences are MNHEY and SMNVEV (reference sequence). The CDR3 contains 14 residues.

The V and J genes are TRBV14 and TRBJ2-7; 7 nucleotides align to TRBD1. V dropped 4 bases and J dropped 1; count of bases not matched to a gene: 7. Germline V gene sequence: CDR1 SGHDN, CDR2 FVKESK. The CDR3 spans 15 residues. The CDR3 here is CASSPWDSQSYEQYF. The CDR3 DNA is TGTGCCAGCAGCCCATGGGACAGTCAGTCCTACGAGCAGTACTTC.

The sample holds one count of this clone. The CDR3 end shows no conserved phenylalanine or tryptophan, and so a read error is likely. The DNA is omitted, as the CDR3 cannot be located on it reliably, and the CDR3 follows TCRdb's listing. The gene calls are TRBV7-2 and TRBJ2-7; the DNA was not compared with TRBD2, the D call given in the table. From its first to its last residue, the CDR3 has 13 amino acids. CDR1 and CDR2 (germline): SGHTA, FQGNSA. The CDR3 is CASSLAAGWDCSL.

The table lists this clone with a count of one. CDR3 loop: CASTLGTSGLTDTQYF. The CDR3 DNA reads TGTGCCAGCACCCTCGGGACTAGCGGTCTCACAGATACGCAGTATTTT. The rearrangement links TRBV9 to TRBJ2-3; 11 nucleotides align to TRBD2. Per the germline V gene, CDR1 is SGDLS and CDR2 is YYNGEE. The CDR3 loop spans 16 amino acids. With V trimmed by 6 bases and J by 2 bases, 8 bases remained unmatched.

In regard to this clone: A clone one base away is much larger, so this may be a read error. The chain is built from TRBV2 and TRBJ2-7; D remains ambiguous. V was cut by 5 bases and J by 6 bases, with 5 bases left in between. The CDR3 has 10 residues. Germline V CDR1 and CDR2: SNHLY, FYNNEI. The chain's CDR3 is CASSLVEQYF. Written as DNA, the CDR3 is TGTGCCAGCAGTTTAGTCGAGCAGTACTTC. Complete variable domain (other parts from reference TRBV2 and TRBJ2-7): EPEVTQTPSHQVTQMGQEVILRCVPISNHLYFYWYRQILGQKVEFLVSFYNNEISEKSEIFDDQFSVERPDGSNFTLKIRSTKLEDSAMYFCASSLVEQYFGPGTRLTVT.

The rearrangement joins TRBV12-2 to TRBJ2-5; TRBD2 is the table's D call, not checked against the DNA. TRBV12-2 is given as a pseudogene. There are 14 residues in the CDR3. CDR3 nucleotides: TGTGCAAGTCGCTTAACGGGGTGCGGGGAGACCCAGTACTTC. This gives the protein CASRLTGCGETQYF.

This rearrangement joins TRBV7-8 to TRBJ2-3, with 9 positions matching TRBD2. The V and J ends lost 2 bases and 4 bases, in that order; junction bases with no gene match: 7. The CDR3 length is 16 residues. CDR1 and CDR2 from the germline V gene are SGHVS and FQNEAQ. The CDR3 DNA follows: TGTGCCAGCAGCTTACTTAGCGGGGGAGCATCAGATACGCAGTATTTT. Translated: CASSLLSGGASDTQYF.

The CDR3 region has the DNA TGTGCCAGCAGTTACTTTTCGCAGGGGCGGGAGCAGTACTTC. Translated, it gives CASSYFSQGREQYF. The rearrangement uses TRBV6-5 and TRBJ2-7, with D possibly matching TRBD1 (6 bases). The CDR3 covers 14 residues. The germline gives CDR1 MNHEY, CDR2 SVGAGI. V was clipped by 1 base and J by 7 bases, with 14 bases between them.

The gene calls are TRBV9 and TRBJ1-3, with D hard to call. Trimming removed 4 bases at V and 1 base at J, with 9 bases between. There are 14 residues in the CDR3. Looked up from germline, CDR1 is SGDLS and CDR2 is YYNGEE. CDR3 coding DNA: TGTGCCAGCAGCACCTTTGGGTCTGGAAACACCATATATTTT. Protein: CASSTFGSGNTIYF. Supplemented by reference TRBV9 and TRBJ1-3, the full variable domain reads DSGVTQTPKHLITATGQRVTLRCSPRSGDLSVYWYQQSLDQGLQFLIQYYNGEERAKGNILERFSAQQFPDLHSELNLSSLELGDSALYFCASSTFGSGNTIYFGEGSWLTVV.

The chain recombines TRBV15 with TRBJ1-5; D is perhaps TRBD1 (5 bases). CDR1 and CDR2 (germline): LNHNV, YYDKDF (reference sequence). V gave up 0 bases and J gave up 8 bases, with 14 bases separating them. The CDR3 length is 15 residues. The CDR3 DNA reads TGTGCCACCAGCAGAGATAGGGGCAGGGCCAAGCCCCAGCATTTT. Encoded protein: CATSRDRGRAKPQHF.

As for this clone: The junction shows a germline mismatch at one end, possibly a read error. The gene calls are TRBV6-1 and TRBJ2-1; D possibly corresponds to TRBD2 (7 bases). The CDR3 covers 15 residues. CDR1 and CDR2 from the germline V gene are MNHNS and SASEGT. CDR3 sequence: CASREGRGGFGEQFF. DNA for the CDR3: TGTGCCAGCAGGGAAGGGAGGGGGGGCTTTGGTGAGCAGTTCTTC.

The chain recombines TRBV4-1 with TRBJ2-2, with TRBD2 matching over 8 bases. The CDR3 length is 15 residues. CDR1 is MGHRA, CDR2 YSYEKL, per germline. The V segment lost 4 bases and the J segment 5 bases; nucleotides outside the gene matches: 6. CDR3 residues: CASSPSGSGTGELFF. CDR3 nucleotide sequence: TGCGCCAGCAGCCCCAGCGGGAGTGGGACCGGGGAGCTGTTTTTT.